These 5 T cell receptor beta chains were sequenced from one sample in a study of identical twins. MiXCR was run by TCRdb on the 5' RACE reads, yielding one entry per CDR3 protein. Of 350,000 to 500,000 distinct CDR3 sequences detected, less than 20% appear once; the ten largest clones hold 9% to 15%. Sequenced input: naive T cells sorted from blood. These receptors came from a man aged 45 to 65 in good health.

The chain couples TRBV7-6 to TRBJ2-7, with a possible D match to TRBD1 (6 bases). The CDR3 sequence is 17 residues long. V was trimmed by 3 bases and J by 0 bases, leaving 18 bases between them. CDR1 SGHVS and CDR2 FNYEAQ come from the germline V gene. The chain's CDR3 is CASSLGPDRFTSYEQYF. The CDR3 coding sequence is TGTGCCAGCAGCTTGGGGCCAGACAGGTTCACCTCCTACGAGCAGTACTTC.

The sample holds a few counts of this clonotype. The gene calls are TRBV5-6 and TRBJ1-2; 7 nucleotides align to TRBD1. Germline V gene data show CDR1 as SGHDT and CDR2 as YYEEEE. V trimming: 6 bases; J trimming: 8 bases; junction bases outside the gene matches: 16. CDR3 length: 15 amino acids. This CDR3 is CASIRKLFDRDGYTF. The DNA of the CDR3 is TGTGCCAGCATCCGTAAACTATTCGACAGGGACGGCTACACCTTC.

V and J are TRBV7-3 and TRBJ2-3; D ambiguous. In germline, CDR1 is SGHTA, CDR2 FQGTGA. Trimming cost V 11 bases and J 2 bases, with 14 bases left between them. The CDR3 has 13 residues. This CDR3 is CASRRFITDTQYF. The CDR3 DNA is TGTGCCTCCCGTAGATTCATCACAGATACGCAGTATTTT.

This clonotype occurred many times. This sequence joins TRBV4-1 and TRBJ2-7, with TRBD2 matching over 9 bases. CDR3 length: 16 residues. Trimming at V came to 1 base and at J to 2 bases, leaving 6 bases not matched to a gene. Germline V gene sequence: CDR1 MGHRA, CDR2 YSYEKL. DNA for the CDR3: TGCGCCAGCAGCCAAGTAAGCAGCGGGGGGACCTACGAGCAGTACTTC. This encodes CASSQVSSGGTYEQYF.

There are many counts of this clonotype. The V gene is TRBV5-1, the J gene TRBJ2-1, with 8 bases identical to TRBD2. The germline gives CDR1 SGHRS, CDR2 YFSETQ. V trimming: 0 bases; J trimming: 4 bases; junction bases outside the gene matches: 3. The CDR3 runs to 15 residues. The CDR3 spells CASSLALAGYNEQFF. The CDR3 DNA is TGCGCCAGCAGCTTGGCGCTAGCGGGTTACAATGAGCAGTTCTTC.